This T cell receptor beta chain comes out of a study of post-analysis software for immune sequencing data. Study in general: The courses of disease that were included comprised relapsing-remitting, secondary progressive and progressive-relapsing multiple sclerosis.

Researchers reported that TCR beta cDNA libraries carried unique molecular identifiers. TCRdb independently ran MiXCR on the PCR reads; one entry per CDR3 protein. Here the sample spans roughly 430,000 distinct CDR3 sequences, 39% being singletons. The sequence came from a girl aged 2-10 years with multiple sclerosis. Sequenced sample: blood.

CDR3 in DNA: TGTGCCAGCAGCCCACGAGGCGGGAGCACCAGCAATGAGCAGTTCTTC. This sequence encodes CASSPRGGSTSNEQFF. This chain connects TRBV7-6 to TRBJ2-1, with TRBD2 identical over 7 bases. There are 16 residues in the CDR3. The V gene's germline CDR1 is SGHVS and CDR2 FNYEAQ. V gave up 5 bases and J gave up 6 bases; unmatched junction bases: 13.